A single sample gave rise to the 12 T cell receptor beta chains below, sequenced in a study of T cell changes during pregnancy in multiple sclerosis. The data were produced by immunoSEQ multiplex PCR, yet TCRdb's version contains in-frame clones alone and is incomplete. The data hold 68,000 or so clones, with around 92% observed a single time. Sequenced material: peripheral blood, taken in the second trimester of pregnancy. The source is a female donor in good health, enrolled as a control in a pregnancy study.

In regard to this clone: The junction shows a germline mismatch at one end, possibly a read error. The V call is TRBV7-7, the J call TRBJ2-3; D remains ambiguous. The CDR3 extends over 13 amino acids. Germline V CDR1 and CDR2: SSHAT, FNYEAQ (reference sequence). CDR3 residues: CASSLGNRDTQYF. DNA of the CDR3: TGTGCTAGCAGCTTAGGAAACAGAGATACGCAGTATTTT.

This chain connects TRBV7-8 to TRBJ1-5; D gene uncertain. With 5 bases removed from V and 6 bases from J, the gap between germline ends came to 8 bases. This CDR3 is built from 12 residues. The germline V gene has CDR1 SGHVS and CDR2 FQNEAQ. CDR3 sequence: CASSHASQPQHF. The CDR3 nucleotides are TGTGCCAGCAGCCACGCGAGTCAGCCCCAGCATTTT.

The chain couples TRBV28 to TRBJ2-7, with no clear D. The CDR3 length is 12 residues. Trimming left V 10 bases short and J 4 bases short, with 14 bases between. Germline CDR1 is MDHEN and CDR2 is SYDVKM. The CDR3 DNA reads TGTGCCACCCTTTCCCTCGGGTACGAGCAGTACTTC. Protein product: CATLSLGYEQYF.

The rearrangement uses TRBV6-6 and TRBJ2-6, with D unresolved. V shed 6 bases and J shed 0 bases, with 12 bases lying between them. Germline lookup yields CDR1 MNHNY and CDR2 SVGAGI (reference sequence). CDR3 length equals 16 residues. The CDR3 here is CASSPREVSGANVLTF. The DNA for the CDR3 is TGTGCCAGCAGCCCTAGAGAGGTCTCTGGGGCCAACGTCCTGACTTTC.

This clone appeared a single time. J is TRBJ2-7 and V is TRBV30; 7 bases map to TRBD1. CDR3 length: 15 residues. Germline CDR1 GTSNPN, CDR2 SVGIG (reference sequence). The ends lost 3 bases at V and 1 base at J; junction bases unmatched: 9. CDR3 sequence: CAWSVGQGVSYEQYF. The CDR3, as DNA: TGTGCCTGGAGCGTGGGGCAGGGGGTTTCCTACGAGCAGTACTTC.

This chain's CDR3 is CASSLAGGGPVNEQFF. The CDR3, as DNA: TGTGCCAGCAGCTTAGCAGGGGGAGGGCCTGTAAATGAGCAGTTCTTC. The V call is TRBV7-9, the J call TRBJ2-1; tentatively, D is TRBD2 (7 bases). The CDR3 covers 16 residues. V lost 0 bases to trimming and J lost 7 bases, with 16 bases between them. CDR1 is SEHNR and CDR2 is FQNEAQ in the germline V gene (reference sequence).

This clone was detected only once. The rearrangement joins TRBV27 to TRBJ2-5; D is uncertain. Germline lookup yields CDR1 MNHEY and CDR2 SMNVEV (reference sequence). The CDR3 runs to 15 residues. The germline V and J ends were trimmed by 7 bases and 3 bases, with 18 bases remaining between them. CDR3 protein: CASMSSLDFKETQYF. CDR3 sequence (DNA): TGTGCCAGCATGAGTAGCTTGGATTTCAAAGAGACCCAGTACTTC.

The chain has TRBV10-3 and TRBJ1-1; D is perhaps TRBD1 (6 bases). CDR3 length equals 16 residues. The V and J ends lost 0 bases and 2 bases respectively, with 13 bases between them. Germline V gene lookup returns CDR1 ENHRY and CDR2 SYGVKD. DNA of the CDR3: TGTGCCATCAGTGAGTCGAGGCCAGGGGAAAACACTGAAGCTTTCTTT. Amino acid sequence: CAISESRPGENTEAFF.

The V call is TRBV6-1, the J call TRBJ1-1; tentatively, D is TRBD1 (5 bases). V was pared by 2 bases and J by 1 base, with 17 bases between. CDR3 length equals 17 residues. The germline CDR1 and CDR2 sequences are MNHNS and SASEGT. CDR3 coding DNA: TGTGCCAGCAGTGAATTGAGAGACAGCTATTCGAACACTGAAGCTTTCTTT. Translated: CASSELRDSYSNTEAFF.

The chain recombines TRBV9 with TRBJ1-2, with D perhaps TRBD1 (6 bases). This CDR3 spans 15 amino acids. The germline gives CDR1 SGDLS, CDR2 YYNGEE. Deletions cut 4 bases from V and 0 bases from J, with 13 bases between. The CDR3 nucleotides are TGTGCCAGCAGCAAGCCGGGACACTCTAACTATGGCTACACCTTC. Its translation is CASSKPGHSNYGYTF. Together with reference TRBV9 and TRBJ1-2, the CDR3 gives the full variable domain: DSGVTQTPKHLITATGQRVTLRCSPRSGDLSVYWYQQSLDQGLQFLIQYYNGEERAKGNILERFSAQQFPDLHSELNLSSLELGDSALYFCASSKPGHSNYGYTFGSGTRLTVV.

This clone was seen only once. This chain uses TRBV11-2 with TRBJ2-3; 7 bases agree with TRBD2. V dropped 1 base and J dropped 5; count of bases not matched to a gene: 12. Per the germline V gene, CDR1 is SGHAT and CDR2 is FQNNGV. The CDR3 has 17 amino acids. The CDR3 loop reads CASSLVFGGGPGDTQYF. The CDR3 DNA is TGTGCCAGCAGCTTAGTTTTTGGGGGAGGGCCGGGAGATACGCAGTATTTT.

V and J are TRBV6-1 and TRBJ2-1; D unresolved. Per the germline V gene, CDR1 is MNHNS and CDR2 is SASEGT. The CDR3 covers 14 residues. Trimming took off 6 bases at V and 0 bases at J, with 9 bases between the two ends. The CDR3 coding sequence is TGTGCCAGCAGCCTTAGTATCTCCTACAATGAGCAGTTCTTC. Residues: CASSLSISYNEQFF.